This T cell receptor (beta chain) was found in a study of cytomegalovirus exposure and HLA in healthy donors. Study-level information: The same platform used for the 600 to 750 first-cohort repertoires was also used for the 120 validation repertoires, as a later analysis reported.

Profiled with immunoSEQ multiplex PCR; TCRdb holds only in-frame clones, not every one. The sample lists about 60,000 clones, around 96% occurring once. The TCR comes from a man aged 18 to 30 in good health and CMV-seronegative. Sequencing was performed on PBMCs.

The CDR3 sequence is CATSRDQRLGTYEQYF. The DNA of the CDR3 is TGTGCCACCAGCAGAGATCAGAGACTAGGGACCTACGAGCAGTACTTC. The chain links TRBV15 to TRBJ2-7, with a tentative D call TRBD2 (6 bases). Trimming left V 0 bases short and J 2 bases short, with 14 bases between. The germline V gene has CDR1 LNHNV and CDR2 YYDKDF (reference sequence). This CDR3 has 16 residues.